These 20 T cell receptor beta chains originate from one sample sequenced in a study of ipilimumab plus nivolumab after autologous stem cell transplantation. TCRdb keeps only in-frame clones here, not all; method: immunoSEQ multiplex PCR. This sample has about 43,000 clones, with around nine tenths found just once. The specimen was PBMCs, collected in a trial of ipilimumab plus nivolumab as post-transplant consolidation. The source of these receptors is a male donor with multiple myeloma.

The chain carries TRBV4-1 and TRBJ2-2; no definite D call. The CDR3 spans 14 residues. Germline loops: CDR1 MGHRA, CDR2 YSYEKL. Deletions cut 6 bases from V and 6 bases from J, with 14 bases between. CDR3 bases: TGCGCCAGCAGACGTCAGGATTACTCCGGGGAGCTGTTTTTT. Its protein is CASRRQDYSGELFF.

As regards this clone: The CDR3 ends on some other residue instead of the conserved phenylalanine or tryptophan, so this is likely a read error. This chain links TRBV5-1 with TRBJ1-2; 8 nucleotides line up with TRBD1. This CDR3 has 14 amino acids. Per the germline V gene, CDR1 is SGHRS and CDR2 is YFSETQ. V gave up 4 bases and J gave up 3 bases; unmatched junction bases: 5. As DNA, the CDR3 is TGCGCCAGCAGCCCGCTGGGACAGGACTATGGCTACACCCTC. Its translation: CASSPLGQDYGYTL.

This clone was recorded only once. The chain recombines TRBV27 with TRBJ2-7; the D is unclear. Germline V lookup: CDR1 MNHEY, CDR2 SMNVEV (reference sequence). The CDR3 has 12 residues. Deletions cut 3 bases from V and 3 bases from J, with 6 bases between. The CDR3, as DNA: TGTGCCAGCAGTTTTACGGGCTACGAGCAGTACTTC. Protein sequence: CASSFTGYEQYF.

CDR3 nucleotide sequence: TGTGCCAGCAGCTTAACGGGCGCCGGGGAGCTGTTTTTT. Its translation is CASSLTGAGELFF. V is TRBV7-3 and J is TRBJ2-2; no clear D. Trimming left V 0 bases short and J 6 bases short, with 5 bases between. This CDR3 has 13 amino acids. Per germline, CDR1 SGHTA and CDR2 FQGTGA. Looking up the rest from reference TRBV7-3 and TRBJ2-2 gives the full variable domain: GAGVSQTPSNKVTEKGKYVELRCDPISGHTALYWYRQSLGQGPEFLIYFQGTGAADDSGLPNDRFFAVRPEGSVSTLKIQRTERGDSAVYLCASSLTGAGELFFGEGSRLTVL.

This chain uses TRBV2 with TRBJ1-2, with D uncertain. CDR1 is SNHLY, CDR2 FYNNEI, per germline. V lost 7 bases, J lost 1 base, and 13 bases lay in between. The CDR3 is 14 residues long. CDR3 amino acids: CASTASGFNYGYTF. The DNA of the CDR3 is TGTGCCAGCACGGCCAGCGGGTTTAACTATGGCTACACCTTC.

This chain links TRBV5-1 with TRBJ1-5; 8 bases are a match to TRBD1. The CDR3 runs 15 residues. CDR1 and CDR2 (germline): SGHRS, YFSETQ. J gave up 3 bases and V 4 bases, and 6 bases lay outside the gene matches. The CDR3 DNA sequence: TGCGCCAGCAGCCCACAGGGGGGGATCAATCAGCCCCAGCATTTT. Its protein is CASSPQGGINQPQHF.

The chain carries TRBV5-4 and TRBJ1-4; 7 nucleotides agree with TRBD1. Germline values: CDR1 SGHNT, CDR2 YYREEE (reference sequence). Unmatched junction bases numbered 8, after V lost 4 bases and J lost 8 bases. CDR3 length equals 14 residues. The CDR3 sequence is CASSHDRVEEKLFF. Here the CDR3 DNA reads TGTGCCAGCAGCCACGACAGGGTTGAGGAAAAACTGTTTTTT.

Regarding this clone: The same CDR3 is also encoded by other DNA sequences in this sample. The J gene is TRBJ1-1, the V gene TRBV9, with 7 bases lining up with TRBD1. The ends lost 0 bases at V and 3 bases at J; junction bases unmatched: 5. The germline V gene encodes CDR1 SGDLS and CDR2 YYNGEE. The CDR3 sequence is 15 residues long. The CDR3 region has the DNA TGTGCCAGCAGCGTAGCTAGAGACAGGGACACTGAAGCTTTCTTT. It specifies CASSVARDRDTEAFF.

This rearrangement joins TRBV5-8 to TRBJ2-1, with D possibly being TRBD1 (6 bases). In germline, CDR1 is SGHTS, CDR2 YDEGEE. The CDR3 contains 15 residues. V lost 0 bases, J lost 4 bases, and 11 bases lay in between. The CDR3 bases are TGTGCCAGCAGCTTGGAAGGACAGACATACAATGAGCAGTTCTTC. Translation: CASSLEGQTYNEQFF.

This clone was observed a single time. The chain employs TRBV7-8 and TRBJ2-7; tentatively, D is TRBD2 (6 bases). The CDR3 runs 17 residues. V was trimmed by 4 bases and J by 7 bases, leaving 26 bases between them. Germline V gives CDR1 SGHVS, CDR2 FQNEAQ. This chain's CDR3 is CASSYMRRGLGVGEQYF. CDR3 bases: TGTGCCAGCAGCTACATGCGGCGGGGATTGGGAGTGGGGGAGCAGTACTTC. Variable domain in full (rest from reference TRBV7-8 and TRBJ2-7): GAGVSQSPRYKVAKRGQDVALRCDPISGHVSLFWYQQALGQGPEFLTYFQNEAQLDKSGLPSDRFFAERPEGSVSTLKIQRTQQEDSAVYLCASSYMRRGLGVGEQYFGPGTRLTVT.

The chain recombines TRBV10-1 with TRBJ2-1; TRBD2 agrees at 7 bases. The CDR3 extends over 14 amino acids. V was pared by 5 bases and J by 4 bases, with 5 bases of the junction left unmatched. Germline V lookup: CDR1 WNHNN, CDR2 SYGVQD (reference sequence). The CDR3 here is CASSSSGPYNEQFF. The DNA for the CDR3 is TGCGCCAGCAGTTCTAGCGGTCCGTACAATGAGCAGTTCTTC.

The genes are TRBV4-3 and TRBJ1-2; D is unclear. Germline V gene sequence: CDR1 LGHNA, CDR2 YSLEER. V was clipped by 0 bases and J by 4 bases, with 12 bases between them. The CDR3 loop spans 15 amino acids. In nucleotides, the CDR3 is TGCGCCAGCAGCCAAGATCTCGCACCTGGCTATGGCTACACCTTC. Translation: CASSQDLAPGYGYTF.

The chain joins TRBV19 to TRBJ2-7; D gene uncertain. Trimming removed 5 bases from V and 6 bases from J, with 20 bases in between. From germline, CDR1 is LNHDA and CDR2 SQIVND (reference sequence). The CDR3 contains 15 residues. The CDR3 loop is CASSPQTNPLSEQYF. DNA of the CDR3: TGTGCCAGTAGTCCGCAGACAAATCCCCTCTCCGAGCAGTACTTC.

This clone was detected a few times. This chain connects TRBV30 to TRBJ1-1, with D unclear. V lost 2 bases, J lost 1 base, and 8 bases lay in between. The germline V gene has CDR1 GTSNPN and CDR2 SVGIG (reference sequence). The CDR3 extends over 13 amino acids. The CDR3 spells CAWSLRANTEAFF. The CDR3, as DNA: TGTGCCTGGAGTTTGAGGGCGAACACTGAAGCTTTCTTT.

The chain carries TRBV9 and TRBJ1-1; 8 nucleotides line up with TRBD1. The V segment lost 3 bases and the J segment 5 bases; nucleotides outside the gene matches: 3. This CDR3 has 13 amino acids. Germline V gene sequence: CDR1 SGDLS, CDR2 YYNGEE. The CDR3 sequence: CASSGQGATEAFF. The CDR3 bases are TGTGCCAGCAGCGGGCAGGGGGCGACTGAAGCTTTCTTT.

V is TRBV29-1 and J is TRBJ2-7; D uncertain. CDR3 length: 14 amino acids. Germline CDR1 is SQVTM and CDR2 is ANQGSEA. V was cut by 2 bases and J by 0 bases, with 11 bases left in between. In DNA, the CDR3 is TGCAGCGTTGAACTCCAGGCTACCTCCTACGAGCAGTACTTC. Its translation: CSVELQATSYEQYF.

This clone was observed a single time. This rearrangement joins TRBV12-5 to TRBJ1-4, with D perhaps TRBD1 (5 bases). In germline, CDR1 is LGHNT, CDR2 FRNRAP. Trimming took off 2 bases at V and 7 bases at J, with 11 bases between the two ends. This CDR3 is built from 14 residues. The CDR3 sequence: CASGLRLGGEKLFF. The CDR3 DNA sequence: TGTGCTAGTGGTTTGCGGCTGGGGGGTGAAAAACTGTTTTTT. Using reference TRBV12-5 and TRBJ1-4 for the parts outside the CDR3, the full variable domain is DARVTQTPRHKVTEMGQEVTMRCQPILGHNTVFWYRQTMMQGLELLAYFRNRAPLDDSGMPKDRFSAEMPDATLATLKIQPSEPRDSAVYFCASGLRLGGEKLFFGSGTQLSVL.

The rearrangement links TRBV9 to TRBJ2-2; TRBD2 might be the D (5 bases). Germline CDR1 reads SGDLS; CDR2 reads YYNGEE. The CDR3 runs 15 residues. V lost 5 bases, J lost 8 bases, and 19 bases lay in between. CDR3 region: CASSATPYLAGELFF. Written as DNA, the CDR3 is TGTGCCAGCAGTGCAACCCCTTACTTAGCGGGGGAGCTGTTTTTT.

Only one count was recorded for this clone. CDR3 in amino acids: CASGQQGLSGNTIYF. The CDR3 DNA sequence: TGTGCCAGTGGACAGCAGGGACTATCTGGAAACACCATATATTTT. The chain carries TRBV19 and TRBJ1-3, with TRBD1 as a possible D gene (6 bases). There are 15 residues in the CDR3. Trimming took off 8 bases at V and 1 base at J, with 15 bases between the two ends. The germline V gene encodes CDR1 LNHDA and CDR2 SQIVND (reference sequence).

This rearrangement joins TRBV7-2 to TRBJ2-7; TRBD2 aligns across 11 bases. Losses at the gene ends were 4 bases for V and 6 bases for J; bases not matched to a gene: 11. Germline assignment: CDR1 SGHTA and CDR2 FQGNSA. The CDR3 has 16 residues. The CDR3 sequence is CASSSTSGGPLGEQYF. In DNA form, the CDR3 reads TGTGCCAGCAGCTCAACTAGCGGGGGACCACTTGGCGAGCAGTACTTC.